What follows are 27 T cell receptor beta chains derived from one specimen sequenced in a study of OX40 agonist ivuxolimab in advanced cancers. The repertoire was sequenced with immunoSEQ multiplex PCR; TCRdb's copy has only in-frame clones and lacks some. The sample holds some 58,000 clones; around nine tenths are singletons and the top ten take 0.61%. Sequencing was performed on CD4+ or CD8+ T cells sorted from blood, taken in a trial of the OX40 agonist ivuxolimab. These receptor sequences come from an adult with an advanced solid tumor such as melanoma, head and neck, liver or kidney cancer.

The chain combines TRBV7-9 with TRBJ2-5, with no clear D. Germline loops: CDR1 SEHNR, CDR2 FQNEAQ (reference sequence). The CDR3 has 17 residues. V gave up 4 bases and J gave up 4 bases, with 22 bases separating them. CDR3 sequence (DNA): TGTGCCAGCAGCTCACACCCCATTTCTAGTATCGGAGAGACCCAGTACTTC. It encodes CASSSHPISSIGETQYF.

The genes are TRBV27 and TRBJ1-6; unclear D gene. CDR3 size: 13 residues. The germline V gene has CDR1 MNHEY and CDR2 SMNVEV (reference sequence). V shed 2 bases and J shed 9 bases, with 8 bases lying between them. The chain's CDR3 is CASSLDPGSPLHF. In DNA form, the CDR3 reads TGTGCCAGCAGTTTAGATCCTGGTTCACCCCTCCACTTT.

The chain recombines TRBV7-9 with TRBJ2-1; D not resolved. Trimming removed 2 bases from V and 5 bases from J, with 13 bases in between. The CDR3 has 15 amino acids. The germline V gene encodes CDR1 SEHNR and CDR2 FQNEAQ (reference sequence). CDR3 DNA sequence: TGTGCCAGCAGCTTAAGGGAATTGAAGGACAATGAGCAGTTCTTC. It specifies CASSLRELKDNEQFF.

The chain is built from TRBV2 and TRBJ1-4; D remains ambiguous. Trimming cost V 5 bases and J 4 bases, with 8 bases left between them. CDR1 is SNHLY, CDR2 FYNNEI, per germline. The CDR3 contains 13 residues. In nucleotides, the CDR3 is TGTGCCAGCAGTTGGTCCCTTAATGAAAAACTGTTTTTT. Its protein product is CASSWSLNEKLFF.

This clone showed up just once. V is TRBV6-5 and J is TRBJ1-2, with TRBD1 matching over 9 bases. Trimming at V came to 4 bases and at J to 5 bases, leaving 8 bases not matched to a gene. Germline values: CDR1 MNHEY, CDR2 SVGAGI. CDR3 length equals 15 residues. CDR3 bases: TGTGCCAGCAGTTCGACAGGGGGGATAGGGTATGGCTACACCTTC. Its protein is CASSSTGGIGYGYTF.

V usage is TRBV28 and J usage is TRBJ2-1; the D is unclear. V lost 5 bases and J lost 0, with 11 bases in between. The CDR3 runs 15 residues. The V gene's germline CDR1 is MDHEN and CDR2 SYDVKM. As DNA, the CDR3 is TGTGCCAGCAGTCCTCCACTGGTCTCCTACAATGAGCAGTTCTTC. It codes for CASSPPLVSYNEQFF.

This chain links TRBV5-1 with TRBJ1-5; D possibly corresponds to TRBD1 (6 bases). This CDR3 is 14 amino acids long. Between the trimmed V and J ends, which lost 0 bases and 5 bases, there was a span of 9 bases. The germline V gene has CDR1 SGHRS and CDR2 YFSETQ. In DNA form, the CDR3 reads TGCGCCAGCAGCTTGGAGGGGGGATATCAGCCCCAGCATTTT. It is translated as CASSLEGGYQPQHF.

This chain uses TRBV9 with TRBJ2-5, with 13 bases aligning to TRBD2. Germline V gene sequence: CDR1 SGDLS, CDR2 YYNGEE. Trimming took 4 bases from V and 5 from J; bases not matched to a gene: 11. The length of the CDR3 is 17 residues. The CDR3 DNA is TGTGCCAGCAGCCCCCGACTAGCGGGAGGCCTCGGTGAGACCCAGTACTTC. It specifies CASSPRLAGGLGETQYF.

The chain is built from TRBV27 and TRBJ2-4; D possibly corresponds to TRBD2 (6 bases). Germline CDR1 reads MNHEY; CDR2 reads SMNVEV (reference sequence). The CDR3 contains 15 residues. The germline V and J ends were trimmed by 3 bases and 3 bases, with 12 bases remaining between them. CDR3 nucleotide sequence: TGTGCCAGCAGTTTCCAGTGGGGAGGCAAAAACATTCAGTACTTC. It yields the protein CASSFQWGGKNIQYF.

CDR3 loop: CAWSGTGGAYEQYF. CDR3 nucleotide sequence: TGTGCCTGGAGTGGCACAGGGGGAGCCTACGAGCAGTACTTC. This sequence joins TRBV30 and TRBJ2-7; 8 positions match TRBD1. J lost 2 bases, V lost 1 base, and 4 bases had no gene match. The length of the CDR3 is 14 residues. CDR1 and CDR2 (germline): GTSNPN, SVGIG (reference sequence).

This clone has only a few counts. The CDR3 spells CATRSGNTEAFF. DNA of the CDR3: TGTGCCACTCGGAGCGGGAACACTGAAGCTTTCTTT. This sequence joins TRBV10-3 and TRBJ1-1; D unclear. This CDR3 is built from 12 residues. Deletions cut 10 bases from V and 1 base from J, with 10 bases between. The germline V gene encodes CDR1 ENHRY and CDR2 SYGVKD.

V gene TRBV5-1 combines with J gene TRBJ2-7, with 11 nucleotides matching TRBD1. The CDR3 runs 14 residues. Germline loops: CDR1 SGHRS, CDR2 YFSETQ. Trimming cost V 4 bases and J 2 bases; bases outside gene matches: 2. In DNA form, the CDR3 reads TGCGCCAGCAGCAGGGGACAGGGGGCCTACGAGCAGTACTTC. Its translation is CASSRGQGAYEQYF.

The rearrangement links TRBV2 to TRBJ2-7; 11 nucleotides line up with TRBD2. V shed 6 bases, J shed 3 bases, and the junction held 7 bases outside the gene matches. The CDR3 spans 15 residues. The V gene's germline CDR1 is SNHLY and CDR2 FYNNEI. CDR3 bases: TGTGCCAGCAGCGTGGGACTAGCGGCCAACTACGAGCAGTACTTC. This sequence encodes CASSVGLAANYEQYF.

This clone was found a few times. The rearrangement uses TRBV4-1 and TRBJ2-2; 8 nucleotides align to TRBD1. This CDR3 has 17 amino acids. Trimming took 0 bases from V and 5 from J; bases not matched to a gene: 8. The germline V gene has CDR1 MGHRA and CDR2 YSYEKL. The CDR3 region is CASSQDLQGAQTGELFF. The CDR3 coding sequence is TGCGCCAGCAGCCAAGATCTTCAGGGGGCGCAGACCGGGGAGCTGTTTTTT.

The chain is built from TRBV27 and TRBJ2-1; 12 bases align to TRBD2. This CDR3 has 16 residues. Germline V gives CDR1 MNHEY, CDR2 SMNVEV (reference sequence). V shed 4 bases, J shed 2 bases, and the junction held 3 bases outside the gene matches. The CDR3 nucleotides read TGTGCCAGCAGTTCCCGGACTAGCGGGACCTACAATGAGCAGTTCTTC. Protein product: CASSSRTSGTYNEQFF.

This chain joins TRBV5-1 and TRBJ2-5; 9 bases line up with TRBD2. The better agreement between TRBJ2-7 and the DNA end casts doubt on the J call. The CDR3 covers 16 residues. The germline CDR1 and CDR2 sequences are SGHRS and YFSETQ. The CDR3 nucleotides read TGCGCCAGCAGCTTGACGGCGGGAGGGCTTCAGAGCGAGCAGTACTTC. As protein: CASSLTAGGLQSEQYF.

V usage is TRBV6-6 and J usage is TRBJ2-2; D is undetermined. This CDR3 comprises 14 residues. The V gene lost 7 bases and the J gene lost 0 bases, with 9 bases spanning the gap. Germline V gene lookup returns CDR1 MNHNY and CDR2 SVGAGI (reference sequence). The CDR3 here is CASKERANTGELFF. The CDR3 DNA sequence: TGTGCCAGCAAGGAACGGGCGAACACCGGGGAGCTGTTTTTT.

The chain uses TRBV7-9 and TRBJ2-7; tentative D call: TRBD1 (6 bases). This CDR3 region has 13 residues. The V gene lost 1 base and the J gene lost 3 bases, with 7 bases spanning the gap. CDR1 is SEHNR and CDR2 is FQNEAQ in the germline V gene (reference sequence). CDR3 region: CASSLVGGYEQYF. DNA for the CDR3: TGTGCCAGCAGCTTAGTAGGGGGCTACGAGCAGTACTTC. Combining the CDR3 with reference TRBV7-9 and TRBJ2-7 gives the whole variable domain DTGVSQNPRHKITKRGQNVTFRCDPISEHNRLYWYRQTLGQGPEFLTYFQNEAQLEKSRLLSDRFSAERPKGSFSTLEIQRTEQGDSAMYLCASSLVGGYEQYFGPGTRLTVT.

In this sample, this clone turned up once. The gene calls are TRBV6-6 and TRBJ2-5; D unclear. CDR3 length: 11 residues. Germline CDR1 and CDR2: MNHNY and SVGAGI (reference sequence). The CDR3 is CASTALETQYF. The DNA for the CDR3 is TGTGCTAGTACCGCCCTGGAGACCCAGTACTTC.

V usage is TRBV5-6 and J usage is TRBJ2-2; 10 positions match TRBD2. CDR1 SGHDT and CDR2 YYEEEE come from the germline V gene. The CDR3 length is 14 residues. Losses at the gene ends were 3 bases for V and 5 bases for J; bases not matched to a gene: 1. This CDR3 reads CASSWGLATGELFF. CDR3 nucleotide sequence: TGTGCCAGCAGCTGGGGACTAGCGACCGGGGAGCTGTTTTTT.

This rearrangement joins TRBV7-8 to TRBJ1-2; a weak D match, TRBD1 (6 bases). V lost 1 base and J 4 bases, leaving 10 bases between the germline ends. The CDR3 runs to 14 residues. Germline V gives CDR1 SGHVS, CDR2 FQNEAQ. CDR3 bases: TGTGCCAGCAGCTTAGGCAGGGGCCCCTATGGCTACACCTTC. Protein: CASSLGRGPYGYTF. Combining the CDR3 with reference TRBV7-8 and TRBJ1-2 gives the whole variable domain GAGVSQSPRYKVAKRGQDVALRCDPISGHVSLFWYQQALGQGPEFLTYFQNEAQLDKSGLPSDRFFAERPEGSVSTLKIQRTQQEDSAVYLCASSLGRGPYGYTFGSGTRLTVV.

The count of this clone is one. The chain has TRBV4-2 and TRBJ2-2; a weak D match, TRBD2 (6 bases). The CDR3 sequence is 16 residues long. Germline lookup yields CDR1 LGHNA and CDR2 YNFKEQ. V gave up 1 base and J gave up 0 bases, with 9 bases separating them. CDR3 loop: CASSQGASANTGELFF. The CDR3 DNA reads as TGTGCCAGCAGCCAAGGGGCTAGCGCGAACACCGGGGAGCTGTTTTTT.

The chain combines TRBV19 with TRBJ2-7, with 9 bases identical to TRBD1. CDR3 size: 15 residues. Germline-derived CDR1 and CDR2 are LNHDA and SQIVND (reference sequence). The J segment lost 4 bases and the V segment lost 4 bases, leaving 8 bases of the junction unmatched. CDR3 sequence (DNA): TGTGCCAGTAGTACCGGGGGACAGGGAGCATACGAGCAGTACTTC. Translating gives CASSTGGQGAYEQYF.

Written as DNA, the CDR3 is TGTGCCAGCAGTGAAGTGTACTATGGCTACACCTTC. Protein product: CASSEVYYGYTF. The chain is built from TRBV2 and TRBJ1-2; no clear D gene. The V gene lost 1 base and the J gene lost 3 bases, with 3 bases spanning the gap. The CDR3 loop spans 12 amino acids. From germline, CDR1 is SNHLY and CDR2 FYNNEI.

The V and J genes are TRBV2 and TRBJ1-2; D not resolved. Trimming took off 8 bases at V and 6 bases at J, with 16 bases between the two ends. Germline V lookup: CDR1 SNHLY, CDR2 FYNNEI. The CDR3 loop spans 13 amino acids. CDR3 sequence: CASDLGREDGYTF. In DNA, the CDR3 is TGTGCCAGCGACTTGGGGAGGGAGGATGGCTACACCTTC.

This chain uses TRBV18 with TRBJ2-5; D remains unclear. The germline gives CDR1 KGHSH, CDR2 LQKENI. The CDR3 is 12 amino acids. Deletions cut 4 bases from V and 5 bases from J, with 8 bases between. CDR3 nucleotides: TGTGCCAGCTCACATAATGACGAGACCCAGTACTTC. It yields the protein CASSHNDETQYF.

V and J are TRBV7-8 and TRBJ2-2, with D hard to call. The V gene's germline CDR1 is SGHVS and CDR2 FQNEAQ. Trimming shortened V by 5 bases and J by 6 bases, and 16 bases separated the two germline ends. CDR3 length equals 15 residues. The CDR3 loop reads CASSQNRGGAGELFF. CDR3 sequence (DNA): TGTGCCAGCAGCCAGAATAGAGGTGGCGCCGGGGAGCTGTTTTTT.